A single sample gave rise to the 20 T cell receptor beta chains below, sequenced in a study of blood T cell repertoires in COVID-19. Repertoires were generated with immunoSEQ multiplex PCR, while TCRdb's copy carries only in-frame clones and drops some. The table lists about 230,000 clones, more than 75% of them singletons, with around 10% in the top ten. The sequenced material came from peripheral blood. All receptors come from a man aged 45-65 years with COVID-19, enrolled during active disease.

This rearrangement joins TRBV5-5 to TRBJ1-4; possibly TRBD1 for D (6 bases). This CDR3 spans 16 amino acids. Per the germline V gene, CDR1 is SGHKS and CDR2 is YYEKEE (reference sequence). Deletions cut 4 bases from V and 4 bases from J, with 17 bases between. The CDR3 here is CASSPLWTAFNEKLFF. The CDR3 nucleotides are TGTGCCAGCAGCCCTCTATGGACAGCCTTTAATGAAAAACTGTTTTTT.

The rearrangement uses TRBV15 and TRBJ1-5; D is unclear. The germline V gene encodes CDR1 LNHNV and CDR2 YYDKDF (reference sequence). The CDR3 runs to 15 residues. The V end lost 5 bases, the J end lost 4 bases, and 15 bases lay between the germline ends. CDR3 sequence reads: CATSPKSLLNQPQHF. CDR3 nucleotide sequence: TGTGCCACCAGCCCGAAGAGCTTACTGAATCAGCCCCAGCATTTT.

The chain carries TRBV5-4 and TRBJ1-2, with a weak D call TRBD1 (6 bases). Trimming removed 6 bases from V and 6 bases from J, with 18 bases in between. Germline V CDR1 and CDR2: SGHNT, YYREEE (reference sequence). This CDR3 contains 14 residues. The CDR3 DNA follows: TGTGCCAGCAAGAATAGGACAGTAACAAATGGCTACACCTTC. It translates to CASKNRTVTNGYTF.

V usage is TRBV4-1 and J usage is TRBJ2-3, with TRBD2 matching over 8 bases. The CDR3 consists of 14 residues. V was clipped by 1 base and J by 8 bases; unmatched bases: 5. Germline CDR1 MGHRA, CDR2 YSYEKL. The chain's CDR3 is CASSQGPGGVTQYF. CDR3 nucleotides: TGCGCCAGCAGCCAAGGGCCGGGAGGGGTTACGCAGTATTTT.

This clone was counted a single time. J is TRBJ2-5 and V is TRBV27; 8 bases agree with TRBD2. The V and J ends lost 1 base and 0 bases, in that order; junction bases with no gene match: 4. The CDR3 runs to 16 residues. Germline V gene sequence: CDR1 MNHEY, CDR2 SMNVEV (reference sequence). CDR3 in DNA: TGTGCCAGCAGTTTATTAGTAGCGGGAAACCAAGAGACCCAGTACTTC. Protein: CASSLLVAGNQETQYF.

The rearrangement links TRBV10-3 to TRBJ1-1, with a weak D call TRBD1 (5 bases). The CDR3 loop spans 16 amino acids. V was trimmed by 0 bases and J by 3 bases, leaving 14 bases between them. The germline V gene encodes CDR1 ENHRY and CDR2 SYGVKD. CDR3 sequence (DNA): TGTGCCATCAGTGAGTCAGGGGATGGCAGGGACACTGAAGCTTTCTTT. Translation: CAISESGDGRDTEAFF.

The V call is TRBV5-1, the J call TRBJ2-5; weak D call: TRBD1 (5 bases). The CDR3 has 15 amino acids. Germline V gives CDR1 SGHRS, CDR2 YFSETQ. Deletions cut 2 bases from V and 4 bases from J, with 15 bases between. The DNA for the CDR3 is TGCGCCAGCAGCTTCCAGGGCCTGTTCGGAGAGACCCAGTACTTC. It yields the protein CASSFQGLFGETQYF.

This chain uses TRBV6-5 with TRBJ1-5; 9 nucleotides line up with TRBD1. V shed 8 bases and J 2 bases; nucleotides not matched to a gene: 4. The CDR3 spans 14 residues. CDR1 MNHEY and CDR2 SVGAGI come from the germline V gene. The CDR3 sequence is CASEQGAGNQPQHF. CDR3 sequence (DNA): TGTGCCAGCGAACAGGGGGCCGGCAATCAGCCCCAGCATTTT.

The chain has TRBV29-1 and TRBJ1-1; D gene uncertain. CDR3 size: 13 residues. V lost 7 bases and J lost 5, with 17 bases in between. The germline CDR1 and CDR2 sequences are SQVTM and ANQGSEA. This chain's CDR3 is CSARTGWRTEAFF. The CDR3 DNA follows: TGCAGCGCTAGAACCGGGTGGAGGACTGAAGCTTTCTTT.

The chain joins TRBV18 to TRBJ1-2; TRBD1 agrees at 7 bases. Germline trimming cut 4 bases from V and 6 bases from J; bases unmatched to any gene: 5. The CDR3 spans 13 residues. Per the germline V gene, CDR1 is KGHSH and CDR2 is LQKENI. This CDR3 is CASSRTDRDGYTF. CDR3 sequence (DNA): TGTGCCAGCTCACGGACAGACAGGGATGGCTACACCTTC.

This chain joins TRBV29-1 and TRBJ1-2; 9 bases match TRBD1. CDR1 and CDR2 (germline): SQVTM, ANQGSEA. After removal of 7 bases from V and 5 bases from J, the junction contained 8 bases not matched to a gene. The CDR3 is made up of 13 amino acids. CDR3 DNA: TGCAGCGGTGGGGGACAGGGAAATTATGGCTACACCTTC. This codes for CSGGGQGNYGYTF.

To note about this clone: Other nucleotide sequences in the sample specify the same CDR3. The chain joins TRBV5-6 to TRBJ2-7; 9 bases map to TRBD1. The CDR3 sequence is 14 residues long. The V and J ends lost 4 bases and 4 bases, in that order; junction bases with no gene match: 6. The germline gives CDR1 SGHDT, CDR2 YYEEEE. CDR3 protein: CASSLGQGRYEQYF. The CDR3 region has the DNA TGTGCCAGCAGCCTGGGACAGGGACGGTACGAGCAGTACTTC.

V and J are TRBV2 and TRBJ2-2, with TRBD2 matching 7 bases. This CDR3 has 17 amino acids. With 3 bases clipped from V and 3 bases from J, the junction kept 10 bases outside the gene matches. CDR1 and CDR2 from the germline V gene are SNHLY and FYNNEI. DNA for the CDR3: TGTGCCAGCAGTGATAGTTTGGGGGGGGACGACACCGGGGAGCTGTTTTTT. Residues: CASSDSLGGDDTGELFF.

This rearrangement joins TRBV24-1 to TRBJ1-2; the D gene is possibly TRBD1 (5 bases). The germline V gene encodes CDR1 KGHDR and CDR2 SFDVKD. The CDR3 loop spans 14 amino acids. V was pared by 4 bases and J by 4 bases, with 12 bases between. CDR3 residues: CATSDPGLAYGYTF. The CDR3 coding sequence is TGTGCCACCAGTGACCCGGGACTGGCCTATGGCTACACCTTC.

This chain joins TRBV18 and TRBJ2-7; TRBD1 agrees at 7 bases. Germline loops: CDR1 KGHSH, CDR2 LQKENI. Germline trimming cut 2 bases from V and 1 base from J; bases unmatched to any gene: 2. This CDR3 spans 14 amino acids. The CDR3 DNA reads as TGTGCCAGCTCACCAGGACAGGTTTCCTACGAGCAGTACTTC. It translates to CASSPGQVSYEQYF.

The chain combines TRBV28 with TRBJ2-1; weak D call: TRBD1 (6 bases). Between the trimmed V and J ends, which lost 2 bases and 9 bases, there was a span of 14 bases. The length of the CDR3 is 14 residues. Per germline, CDR1 MDHEN and CDR2 SYDVKM. CDR3 in amino acids: CASSLGGGVTEQFF. As DNA, the CDR3 is TGTGCCAGCAGTTTAGGGGGCGGCGTGACTGAGCAGTTCTTC.

The chain joins TRBV11-1 to TRBJ2-1; 7 nucleotides agree with TRBD2. After removal of 5 bases from V and 5 bases from J, the junction contained 9 bases not matched to a gene. In germline, CDR1 is SGHAT, CDR2 FQDESV (reference sequence). The CDR3 is 15 residues long. The CDR3 bases are TGTGCCAGCAGCGCGGGGGATGGGCGGAACAATGAGCAGTTCTTC. Its protein product is CASSAGDGRNNEQFF.

The rearrangement joins TRBV19 to TRBJ2-7, with D perhaps matching TRBD2 (7 bases). The CDR3 runs to 18 residues. Germline assignment: CDR1 LNHDA and CDR2 SQIVND (reference sequence). Deletions cut 4 bases from V and 3 bases from J, with 25 bases between. The CDR3 sequence is CASSRTPRTGGGRYEQYF. In nucleotides, the CDR3 is TGTGCCAGTAGTAGGACTCCCAGGACGGGGGGCGGTCGCTACGAGCAGTACTTC.

The V and J genes are TRBV7-8 and TRBJ2-7; tentative D call: TRBD2 (5 bases). The CDR3 totals 17 residues. The V end lost 2 bases, the J end lost 2 bases, and 19 bases lay between the germline ends. Germline CDR1 is SGHVS and CDR2 is FQNEAQ. The CDR3 region has the DNA TGTGCCAGCAGCTTAATTAAGGCTCGAACTAGAACCTACGAGCAGTACTTC. Amino acids: CASSLIKARTRTYEQYF.

The CDR3 protein is CATSDASDRVGGYTF. The CDR3 coding sequence is TGTGCCACCAGTGATGCGTCAGACAGGGTTGGCGGCTACACCTTC. The chain carries TRBV24-1 and TRBJ1-2; 7 bases are a match to TRBD1. This CDR3 region has 15 residues. Looked up from germline, CDR1 is KGHDR and CDR2 is SFDVKD. After removal of 3 bases from V and 8 bases from J, the junction contained 11 bases not matched to a gene.